A selection of T cell receptor beta chains follows, all from one sample in a study of cytomegalovirus exposure and HLA in healthy donors. Here immunoSEQ multiplex PCR was the method, and the copy in TCRdb shows in-frame clones only, minus some. This sample's clone table lists some 130,000 clones. Sequenced input: PBMCs. These receptors all come from a woman aged 35 to 49 in good health and CMV-seropositive. Each CDR3 is given with its conserved first and last residue. Fields, in order: J gene, V gene, D gene, CDR3 protein, CDR3 DNA. A D gene is named only where the DNA matches it firmly.

>TRBJ2-3|TRBV7-9|TRBD2
CASSPWGSGIDPTDTQYF
TGTGCCAGCAGCCCATGGGGTAGCGGGATAGACCCCACAGATACGCAGTATTTT
>TRBJ2-7|TRBV7-6|TRBD1
CASSLAPPGQGAKEQYF
TGTGCCAGCAGCTTAGCGCCGCCGGGACAGGGGGCGAAAGAGCAGTACTTC
>TRBJ2-3|TRBV9|TRBD2
CASSGGLAGGTDTQYF
TGTGCCAGCAGCGGAGGACTAGCGGGGGGCACAGATACGCAGTATTTT
>TRBJ1-3|TRBV7-9|NA
CASSLPGNTIYF
TGTGCCAGCAGCCTACCGGGAAACACCATATATTTT
>TRBJ1-5|TRBV6-1|TRBD1
CASRKDRDWNQPQHF
TGTGCCAGCAGGAAGGACAGGGACTGGAATCAGCCCCAGCATTTT
>TRBJ2-5|TRBV10-3|TRBD2
CAISDSLAGKETQYF
TGTGCCATCAGTGATTCACTAGCGGGGAAAGAGACCCAGTACTTC
>TRBJ2-3|TRBV5-6|TRBD1
CASSFGTGGTDTQYF
TGTGCCAGCAGCTTCGGGACAGGGGGTACAGATACGCAGTATTTT
>TRBJ2-7|TRBV7-2|NA
CASSSTIRGYEQYF
TGTGCCAGCAGCTCCACCATTAGGGGCTACGAGCAGTACTTC
>TRBJ2-3|TRBV7-9|NA
CASSPHVVMPGTDTQYF
TGTGCCAGCAGCCCCCACGTAGTTATGCCTGGCACAGATACGCAGTATTTT
>TRBJ2-7|TRBV28|NA
CASSAGWRYYEQYF
TGTGCCAGCAGCGCTGGATGGCGGTACTACGAGCAGTACTTC
>TRBJ1-2|TRBV15|NA
CATSRDQGLGPYDGYTF
TGTGCCACCAGCAGAGATCAGGGACTGGGCCCCTATGACGGCTACACCTTC
>TRBJ1-6|TRBV28|TRBD1
CASSLLGGGQGLSSYNSPLHF
TGTGCCAGCAGTTTATTAGGGGGGGGACAGGGGCTAAGCTCCTATAATTCACCCCTCCACTTT
>TRBJ1-5|TRBV6-6|NA
CATTEGTNQPQHF
TGTGCCACCACGGAGGGGACTAATCAGCCCCAGCATTTT
>TRBJ2-7|TRBV6-5|TRBD2
CASSLTSGRFSEQYF
TGTGCCAGCAGTCTCACTAGCGGGAGATTTTCCGAGCAGTACTTC
>TRBJ2-6|TRBV28|TRBD2
CASSLFPGGRGGANVLTF
TGTGCCAGCAGTTTATTTCCGGGGGGGAGAGGTGGGGCCAACGTCCTGACTTTC
>TRBJ2-3|TRBV6-6|NA
CASFYADTQYF
TGTGCCAGCTTCTATGCGGATACGCAGTATTTT
>TRBJ2-7|TRBV5-1|NA
CASSLNNYEQYF
TGCGCCAGCAGCTTGAACAACTACGAGCAGTACTTC
>TRBJ1-1|TRBV27|TRBD1
CASRDTGGGTEAFF
TGTGCCAGCAGGGACACAGGGGGGGGAACTGAAGCTTTCTTT
>TRBJ1-4|TRBV18|TRBD1
CASSRQGSPNEKLFF
TGTGCCAGCTCGCGACAGGGCTCCCCTAATGAAAAACTGTTTTTT
>TRBJ2-4|TRBV27|TRBD2
CASSSTAPSGAKNIQYF
TGTGCCAGCAGTTCTACCGCTCCTAGCGGAGCCAAAAACATTCAGTACTTC
>TRBJ2-5|TRBV27|TRBD2
CASSKGLAGGTQYF
TGTGCCAGCAGTAAAGGACTAGCGGGTGGGACCCAGTACTTC
>TRBJ1-6|TRBV27|NA
CASKSPGSPLHF
TGTGCCAGCAAAAGCCCAGGTTCACCCCTCCACTTT
>TRBJ2-3|TRBV11-2|TRBD2
CASSSPGLATDTQYF
TGTGCCAGCAGCTCTCCGGGACTAGCGACAGATACGCAGTATTTT
>TRBJ1-4|TRBV15|NA
CATSRDLATNEKLFF
TGTGCCACCAGCAGAGATCTTGCAACTAATGAAAAACTGTTTTTT
>TRBJ1-2|TRBV7-2|TRBD1
CASSLAARQGVWDGYTF
TGTGCCAGCAGCTTGGCCGCCCGACAGGGGGTGTGGGATGGCTACACCTTC
>TRBJ1-5|TRBV19|NA
CASTRERNQPQHF
TGTGCCAGTACTCGGGAGCGCAATCAGCCCCAGCATTTT
>TRBJ2-1|TRBV18|NA
CASSPPLNEQFF
TGTGCCAGCTCACCACCCCTGAATGAGCAGTTCTTC
>TRBJ2-1|TRBV9|NA
CASTSGGGGEQFF
TGTGCCAGCACCTCTGGGGGGGGCGGGGAGCAGTTCTTC
>TRBJ2-5|TRBV5-4|NA
CASGQGTETQYF
TGTGCCAGCGGGCAGGGAACGGAGACCCAGTACTTC
>TRBJ2-1|TRBV15|TRBD2
CATSPQVLSGRRGEQFF
TGTGCCACCAGCCCCCAGGTTTTAAGCGGGAGAAGGGGTGAGCAGTTCTTC
>TRBJ2-7|TRBV19|NA
CASSINQGSYEQYF
TGTGCCAGTAGTATAAATCAGGGGTCCTACGAGCAGTACTTC
>TRBJ2-7|TRBV6-5|NA
CASSYLGVSEQYF
TGTGCCAGCAGTTATTTAGGGGTATCGGAGCAGTACTTC
>TRBJ1-1|TRBV18|NA
CASSPGLLRALEAFF
TGTGCCAGCTCACCCGGACTATTGCGGGCCCTCGAAGCTTTCTTT